This T cell receptor (beta chain) was identified during a study of TIL therapy for anti-PD-1-resistant metastatic lung cancer. The wider study: Half of patients were current or former smokers.

The V end was cut by 2 bases, the J end by 0 bases, with 7 bases between. The germline CDR1 and CDR2 sequences are SNHLY and FYNNEI. This CDR3 has 15 amino acids. Described time point: pre-treatment sample, taken before nivolumab and TIL therapy. Most excised metastases sampled were pleural nodules or supraclavicular lymph nodes. The libraries were made with immunoSEQ v3. Sequencing used immunoSEQ multiplex PCR; TCRdb keeps in-frame clones, though not all of them. There are about 26,000 clones in the sample; about 60% occur only once, and about 16% lies in the top ten. This clone was picked up many times.

Material: tumor tissue, obtained at baseline. This TCR was recovered from a woman aged 30 to 85 with non-small cell lung cancer. This chain uses TRBV2 with TRBJ1-4; no reliable D call. The DNA of the CDR3 is TGTGCCAGCAGTGAAACACCATCAACTAATGAAAAACTGTTTTTT. This sequence encodes CASSETPSTNEKLFF.